This TCR beta chain stems from a study of T cell responses to AZD1222 COVID-19 vaccine. Study-wide results and limits: There were repertoire samples only from the period after the peak T cell response. Donors skewed white British and female; clonal diversity was possibly underestimated. Only a handful of AZD1222 recipients, roughly six in all, had baseline seropositivity. Close to half of spike-specific TCRs reportedly recognize unmutated variant regions.

Worth noting for this clone: Its antigen is not known.

Sequencing was performed with immunoSEQ multiplex PCR; in TCRdb, only in-frame clones are kept and a portion is missing. This table holds fewer than 200,000 clones, around 90% found once. CDR1 is SEHNR and CDR2 is FQNEAQ in the germline V gene (reference sequence). The CDR3 length is 16 residues. The V and J ends lost 1 base and 0 bases respectively, with 12 bases between them. The receptor's source is an adult in good health. The sample consisted of peripheral blood, taken on day 0 of AZD1222 vaccination. The chain uses TRBV7-9 and TRBJ1-1; tentative D call: TRBD1 (6 bases). This CDR3 reads CASSLVLGQLNTEAFF. For the CDR3, the DNA is TGTGCCAGCAGCTTAGTCTTGGGACAACTGAACACTGAAGCTTTCTTT.